This T cell receptor (beta chain) appears in the sequencing data of a study of blood T cell repertoires in COVID-19. In the authors' workflow: Amplification of reference gene primers provided the estimated nucleated cell counts. The table came from immunoSEQ multiplex PCR; TCRdb's copy has only in-frame clones and leaves some out. Clonal size and the V and J genes are those of that table, whereas D and trimming came from the DNA. The sample contains roughly 290,000 clones, 89% of which appear only once. Germline V CDR1 and CDR2: LGHDT, YNNKEL (reference sequence). The CDR3 totals 15 residues. Germline trimming cut 1 base from V and 2 bases from J; bases unmatched to any gene: 3. Which cohort a participant joined came from the clinical history participants gave. Recovery meant two consecutive negative NP/OP PCR tests, professional clearance, or resolved symptoms.

The origin of this receptor is a woman in her thirties or forties who had recovered from COVID-19. The sequenced sample was PBMCs or T cells enriched from blood (not recorded which). The rearrangement links TRBV3-1 (or the pseudogene TRBV3-2) to TRBJ1-2, with TRBD1 identical over 8 bases. This CDR3 reads CASSQGDRRNYGYTF. In nucleotides, the CDR3 is TGTGCCAGCAGCCAAGGGGACAGGCGCAACTATGGCTACACCTTC.